A single sample is the source of the 28 T cell receptor beta chains below, sequenced in a study of T cells in Graves' hyperthyroidism and ophthalmopathy. Amplification of TCR beta CDR3 regions used RNA as the template. HTBI primers were employed in a first-round RT-PCR of the TCR CDR3. TCRdb re-derived calls from the multiplex PCR reads in MiXCR, one entry per CDR3 protein. Of 620,000 or so distinct CDR3 sequences in the sample, about 15% were seen once. Sequenced input: blood. All receptors derive from a woman between 45 and 60 years old with Graves' ophthalmopathy.

This clonotype was counted ten times or more. The chain combines TRBV7-8 with TRBJ2-3, with 10 bases fitting TRBD2. V trimming: 5 bases; J trimming: 6 bases; junction bases outside the gene matches: 11. The CDR3 is 16 residues long. The V gene's germline CDR1 is SGHVS and CDR2 FQNEAQ. DNA for the CDR3: TGTGCCAGCAGCCTAATTGCCACTAGCGGGAAGGATACGCAGTATTTT. Its translation: CASSLIATSGKDTQYF.

This clonotype was recorded at least ten times. V usage is TRBV5-5 and J usage is TRBJ2-7; D possibly corresponds to TRBD1 (5 bases). Deletions cut 1 base from V and 6 bases from J, with 17 bases between. Germline V gene sequence: CDR1 SGHKS, CDR2 YYEKEE (reference sequence). The CDR3 spans 15 residues. This CDR3 reads CASSLRWQGSGEQYF. The CDR3 region has the DNA TGTGCCAGCAGCTTGAGGTGGCAGGGTTCGGGCGAGCAGTACTTC.

A few counts support this clonotype. V gene TRBV7-8 combines with J gene TRBJ1-2, with D possibly TRBD1 on 5 matching bases. The V end lost 1 base, the J end lost 7 bases, and 10 bases lay between the germline ends. The CDR3 has 13 residues. Germline values: CDR1 SGHVS, CDR2 FQNEAQ. This CDR3 reads CASSLGQSPGYTF. The CDR3 DNA sequence: TGTGCCAGCAGCTTAGGACAGTCCCCTGGCTACACCTTC.

Ten or more counts support this clonotype. V gene TRBV6-1 combines with J gene TRBJ2-2; 12 bases are shared with TRBD2. The CDR3 length is 16 residues. From germline, CDR1 is MNHNS and CDR2 SASEGT. V shed 6 bases and J 4 bases; nucleotides not matched to a gene: 6. The chain's CDR3 is CASRPTSGRITGELFF. For the CDR3, the DNA is TGTGCCAGCAGACCGACTAGCGGGAGAATCACCGGGGAGCTGTTTTTT.

The chain has TRBV30 and TRBJ2-2; D is uncertain. V gave up 1 base and J gave up 0 bases, with 6 bases separating them. CDR1 and CDR2 (germline): GTSNPN, SVGIG (reference sequence). This CDR3 has 14 residues. This CDR3 reads CAWSEGANTGELFF. Here the CDR3 DNA reads TGTGCCTGGAGTGAGGGCGCGAACACCGGGGAGCTGTTTTTT.

This clonotype was recorded at least ten times. V is TRBV7-2 and J is TRBJ2-3; TRBD2 might be the D (5 bases). V gave up 0 bases and J gave up 3 bases, with 10 bases separating them. The CDR3 totals 15 residues. Germline CDR1 reads SGHTA; CDR2 reads FQGNSA. The CDR3 loop reads CASSLAPLATDTQYF. The CDR3 DNA reads as TGTGCCAGCAGCTTAGCGCCCCTAGCAACAGATACGCAGTATTTT.

This clonotype has at least ten counts. The chain carries TRBV6-1 and TRBJ1-2; D gene ambiguous. V gave up 4 bases and J gave up 4 bases, with 13 bases separating them. The CDR3 consists of 14 residues. Germline V gene sequence: CDR1 MNHNS, CDR2 SASEGT. The CDR3: CASSGRVAPYGYTF. DNA for the CDR3: TGTGCCAGCAGTGGGCGGGTAGCCCCCTATGGCTACACCTTC.

The chain employs TRBV15 and TRBJ2-3, with TRBD2 matching over 10 bases. Trimming cost V 5 bases and J 6 bases; bases outside gene matches: 8. The germline V gene encodes CDR1 LNHNV and CDR2 YYDKDF (reference sequence). CDR3 length: 15 residues. The CDR3 bases are TGTGCCACCAGCCCCTTAGCGGGAGGTTGGGATACGCAGTATTTT. This gives the protein CATSPLAGGWDTQYF.

Comment on this clonotype: One end of the junction fails to match germline, which may point to a read error. This chain connects TRBV5-1 to TRBJ2-1; TRBD1 is a possible D gene (5 bases). Germline CDR1 and CDR2: SGHRS and YFSETQ. The CDR3 consists of 15 residues. CDR3 sequence (DNA): TGTGCCAGCAGCTCGGCCCCTAGGGGCAACAATGAGCAGTTCTTC. Translating gives CASSSAPRGNNEQFF.

This clonotype was detected ten times or more. The J gene is TRBJ2-2, the V gene TRBV3-1; tentatively, D is TRBD1 or TRBD2 (5 bases each). Trimming left V 4 bases short and J 0 bases short, with 15 bases between. Germline-derived CDR1 and CDR2 are LGHDT and YNNKEL (reference sequence). This CDR3 comprises 17 residues. CDR3 in amino acids: CASSPVGVHSNTGELFF. DNA for the CDR3: TGTGCCAGCAGCCCGGTGGGGGTCCACTCGAACACCGGGGAGCTGTTTTTT. Full variable domain (rest looked up from reference TRBV3-1 and TRBJ2-2): DTAVSQTPKYLVTQMGNDKSIKCEQNLGHDTMYWYKQDSKKFLKIMFSYNNKELIINETVPNRFSPKSPDKAHLNLHINSLELGDSAVYFCASSPVGVHSNTGELFFGEGSRLTVL.

CDR3 residues: CASSLVVQSSYEQYF. The CDR3 DNA reads as TGTGCCAGCAGCTTAGTAGTACAGAGCTCCTACGAGCAGTACTTC. The chain couples TRBV7-2 to TRBJ2-7; no reliable D call. Germline CDR1 and CDR2: SGHTA and FQGNSA. The V gene lost 1 base and the J gene lost 0 bases, with 10 bases spanning the gap. There are 15 residues in the CDR3.

The gene calls are TRBV6-2 or TRBV6-3 and TRBJ2-1; 7 bases line up with TRBD2. CDR1 MNHEY and CDR2 SVGEGT come from the germline V gene. This CDR3 has 13 residues. V lost 6 bases to trimming and J lost 4 bases; unmatched junction nucleotides: 3. CDR3 in amino acids: CASRGLLYNEQFF. In nucleotides, the CDR3 is TGTGCCAGCAGGGGACTACTATACAATGAGCAGTTCTTC.

This clonotype was seen at least ten times. V gene TRBV27 combines with J gene TRBJ2-1, with TRBD2 matching over 11 bases. From germline, CDR1 is MNHEY and CDR2 SMNVEV (reference sequence). The V gene end was trimmed by 1 base and the J gene end by 1 base; junction bases not matched to a gene: 6. This CDR3 spans 18 amino acids. CDR3 in DNA: TGTGCCAGCAGTTTATATGGTAGCGGGAGGGGGTCCTACAATGAGCAGTTCTTC. Its translation: CASSLYGSGRGSYNEQFF.

The chain uses TRBV6-2 or TRBV6-3 and TRBJ2-1; either TRBD1 or TRBD2 may supply D (7 bases each). V was shortened by 7 bases and J by 9 bases, with 13 bases between the two germline ends. Germline V gene data show CDR1 as MNHEY and CDR2 as SVGEGT. The length of the CDR3 is 12 residues. CDR3 nucleotide sequence: TGTGCCAGCACCGACAGGGAGGGTGAGCAGTTCTTC. It encodes CASTDREGEQFF.

Only a few counts were recorded for this clonotype. The genes are TRBV7-3 and TRBJ2-1; TRBD2 matches 7 bases. Germline values: CDR1 SGHTA, CDR2 FQGTGA. The CDR3 spans 17 residues. V was clipped by 5 bases and J by 1 base; unmatched bases: 11. The chain's CDR3 is CASSPGRGRGSYNEQFF. The DNA for the CDR3 is TGTGCCAGCAGCCCGGGTCGCGGGAGAGGTTCCTACAATGAGCAGTTCTTC.

J is TRBJ2-2 and V is TRBV12-5; no definite D call. There are 15 residues in the CDR3. Germline values: CDR1 LGHNT, CDR2 FRNRAP. V was pared by 1 base and J by 0 bases, with 6 bases between. The CDR3 reads CASGLDGPNTGELFF. CDR3 DNA: TGTGCTAGTGGTTTGGATGGACCGAACACCGGGGAGCTGTTTTTT.

The chain uses TRBV19 and TRBJ2-1; D is unresolved. The CDR3 is 14 residues long. From germline, CDR1 is LNHDA and CDR2 SQIVND (reference sequence). The ends were cut back, 3 bases at V and 0 bases at J, with 6 bases in the middle. The CDR3 loop reads CASSISLSYNEQFF. DNA of the CDR3: TGTGCCAGTAGTATTAGTCTCTCCTACAATGAGCAGTTCTTC.

This clonotype was seen repeatedly, ten times or more. The CDR3 spells CASSTVYQHSEGARFSEQFF. In DNA form, the CDR3 reads TGTGCCAGCAGCACCGTATATCAGCATTCCGAGGGAGCTCGGTTTAGTGAGCAGTTCTTC. This rearrangement joins TRBV7-9 to TRBJ2-1; D might be TRBD2 (5 bases). The CDR3 loop spans 20 amino acids. Germline V gene lookup returns CDR1 SEHNR and CDR2 FQNEAQ (reference sequence). Trimming removed 5 bases from V and 9 bases from J, with 35 bases in between.

The V gene is TRBV20-1, the J gene TRBJ2-7; 9 bases line up with TRBD1. V was clipped by 4 bases and J by 2 bases; unmatched bases: 12. The CDR3 runs to 16 residues. Germline V gives CDR1 DFQATT, CDR2 SNEGSKA (reference sequence). CDR3 DNA sequence: TGCAGTGCTAAACCACCGGGACAGGGTGAGGCCTACGAGCAGTACTTC. This translates into CSAKPPGQGEAYEQYF.

The V and J genes are TRBV29-1 and TRBJ2-1, with D possibly being TRBD1 (5 bases). The CDR3 consists of 15 residues. Trimming pared 6 bases from V and 1 base from J, leaving 16 bases between. Germline CDR1 and CDR2: SQVTM and ANQGSEA. The CDR3: CSVVGREPSYNEQFF. In DNA form, the CDR3 reads TGCAGCGTCGTGGGCAGGGAACCATCCTACAATGAGCAGTTCTTC.

This clonotype has at least ten counts. The rearrangement joins TRBV6-5 to TRBJ2-7; 11 nucleotides agree with TRBD2. The CDR3 is 16 residues long. Germline lookup yields CDR1 MNHEY and CDR2 SVGAGI. Germline trimming cut 0 bases from V and 6 bases from J; bases unmatched to any gene: 7. The CDR3, as DNA: TGTGCCAGCAGTTACTCCCCACTAGCGGGGGACCTCGAGCAGTACTTC. It encodes CASSYSPLAGDLEQYF.

On this clonotype: One end of the junction does not line up with germline, which may come from a read error. The chain is built from TRBV5-1 and TRBJ1-4, with TRBD1 identical over 9 bases. There are 17 residues in the CDR3. Looked up from germline, CDR1 is SGHRS and CDR2 is YFSETQ. CDR3 region: CASSKSPRDRDNEKLFF. The CDR3 DNA sequence: TGTGCCAGCAGCAAAAGCCCCCGGGACAGGGATAATGAAAAACTGTTTTTT. Based on the CDR3 plus reference TRBV5-1 and TRBJ1-4, the full variable domain is KAGVTQTPRYLIKTRGQQVTLSCSPISGHRSVSWYQQTPGQGLQFLFEYFSETQRNKGNFPGRFSGRQFSNSRSEMNVSTLELGDSALYLCASSKSPRDRDNEKLFFGSGTQLSVL.

This clonotype was seen a few times. The genes are TRBV5-1 and TRBJ1-1; 11 nucleotides align to TRBD1. The germline V gene has CDR1 SGHRS and CDR2 YFSETQ. V lost 5 bases to trimming and J lost 4 bases; unmatched junction nucleotides: 4. This CDR3 has 14 residues. CDR3 sequence reads: CASRDRGLVTEAFF. As DNA, the CDR3 is TGCGCCAGCAGGGACAGGGGGCTGGTCACTGAAGCTTTCTTT.

Turning to this clonotype: Because the CDR3's place on the DNA is in doubt, the DNA is left out and the CDR3 is given as listed by TCRdb. The rearrangement joins TRBV24-1 to TRBJ1-4; TRBD1 is taken as the D call from the table, unchecked against the DNA. The length of the CDR3 is 20 amino acids, counting both ends. CDR1 and CDR2 from the germline V gene are KGHDR and SFDVKD. The chain's CDR3 is CATTQGNEQFFGPGIEKLFF.

This clonotype came up many times. V is TRBV20-1 and J is TRBJ2-1; TRBD2 matches 14 bases. CDR3 length: 15 residues. V dropped 3 bases and J dropped 6; count of bases not matched to a gene: 4. Germline CDR1 reads DFQATT; CDR2 reads SNEGSKA (reference sequence). The CDR3 sequence: CSARGLAGDSNEQFF. CDR3 bases: TGCAGTGCTAGGGGACTAGCGGGAGATAGCAATGAGCAGTTCTTC.

This clonotype showed up just a few times. The V call is TRBV29-1, the J call TRBJ2-5; 9 bases align to TRBD2. Germline V gene data show CDR1 as SQVTM and CDR2 as ANQGSEA. V lost 2 bases, J lost 3 bases, and 13 bases stayed unmatched. The CDR3 covers 17 residues. CDR3 in amino acids: CSVEWSSGKGGEETQYF. The CDR3, as DNA: TGCAGCGTTGAATGGTCTAGCGGGAAAGGGGGTGAAGAGACCCAGTACTTC.

This clonotype appeared many times. The V and J genes are TRBV13 and TRBJ2-1; D may match TRBD1 or TRBD2 (5 bases each). The CDR3 has 16 residues. Germline V gene lookup returns CDR1 PRHDT and CDR2 FYEKMQ (reference sequence). With 0 bases removed from V and 3 bases from J, the gap between germline ends came to 12 bases. CDR3 sequence: CASSLGGTGLYNEQFF. As DNA, the CDR3 is TGTGCCAGCAGCTTAGGCGGCACGGGGCTCTACAATGAGCAGTTCTTC. The full variable domain, its missing parts supplied by reference TRBV13 and TRBJ2-1, is AAGVIQSPRHLIKEKRETATLKCYPIPRHDTVYWYQQGPGQDPQFLISFYEKMQSDKGSIPDRFSAQQFSDYHSELNMSSLELGDSALYFCASSLGGTGLYNEQFFGPGTRLTVL.

At least ten counts were recorded for this clonotype. The chain links TRBV20-1 to TRBJ1-3; possible D gene TRBD1, 6 bases. This CDR3 comprises 13 residues. V lost 1 base and J 5 bases, leaving 9 bases between the germline ends. Looked up from germline, CDR1 is DFQATT and CDR2 is SNEGSKA (reference sequence). DNA of the CDR3: TGCAGTGCTAGAGTGGACAGCCGAAACACCATATATTTT. Translating gives CSARVDSRNTIYF.